This TCR beta chain was recorded in a study of regulatory T cells in long-lasting Graves disease (dated by TCRdb to about 2021). For the study in its entirety: Persistent Graves' disease meant more than 5 years of antithyroid drug treatment with TSH receptor autoantibodies that stayed positive. Persistent Graves' disease patients in the clinical cohort had taken antithyroid drugs for 9 to 11 years on average. The study took place in China and was registered as a clinical trial. TCR sequencing covered about 13 persistent and around 20 newly diagnosed Graves' disease patients, about 35 samples in total. Patients with persistent Graves' disease were compared with patients with newly diagnosed Graves' disease using TCR sequencing and RNA sequencing of peripheral blood. What the research found in general, with its limitations: The study examined only peripheral blood because the primary lesion, thyroid tissue, could not be accessed. Preferential use of TRBV28, TRBJ1-2 and TRBJ2-5 was observed in persistent disease, whereas TRBV20-1 and TRBJ2-1 were favored in newly diagnosed disease. Sequencing and analysis were restricted to the TCR beta chain. The authors noted that the small sample size was a limitation that may lower accuracy. Persistent Graves' disease patients showed lower TCR Shannon entropy and fewer highly expanded clones than newly diagnosed patients, suggesting clonal expansion. A larger number of public clonotypes was shared among persistent patients (around 3,000) than among newly diagnosed patients (roughly 930).

The receptor library was made with multiplex PCR. The listed sequencing device is Illumina HiSeq 4000. TCR beta libraries were built with iRepertoire HTBI primers and Arm-PCR amplification of CDR3 regions. Before sequencing, the PCR products underwent gel purification. Turning to the authors' computational methods: Across samples, around 62 TRBV and 14 TRBJ segments were identified and used for gene usage analysis of CDR3 amino acid clonotypes. COPE and FqMerger were used to merge the filtered high-quality paired reads into contigs. BLAST was used to align contigs to IMGT TRBV, TRBD and TRBJ reference genes, with CDR3 defined following IMGT. Any clonotype with a frequency above 0.1% was classified as a highly expanded clone. Repertoire diversity was measured by Shannon entropy, and V-J evenness by the Gini coefficient. A clonotype was considered public if more than one individual shared it. The public reads were run again by TCRdb, first through fastp at Q25 and then through MiXCR, and only productive beta chains were kept. All rows with the same CDR3 protein become a single entry with the most common DNA and genes. In this record, the V and J calls reflect TCRdb's handling and not the investigators' own analysis. For this sample the table gives about 660,000 distinct CDR3 sequences, of which around 30% were detected only once. The ten top clones hold around 40% of the sample.

This clonotype was observed a handful of times. There is no known antigen for this receptor. The input lacks base qualities; no much larger clone sits a single base away. The intended sense of this specimen's time point label: persistent/refractory GD, antithyroid drugs over 5 years with positive TRAb. For both TCR sequencing and RNA sequencing, RNA was extracted from PBMCs using TRIzol. Graves' disease was diagnosed according to American Thyroid Association guidelines. Patients were recruited from an endocrinology department in Xi'an, China. Each patient gave 8.5 to 9.5 milliliters of peripheral blood, collected in an EDTA anticoagulant tube. PBMCs were isolated by Ficoll Paque Plus density gradient separation without further T cell sorting. An Agilent 2100 Bioanalyzer and agarose gel were used to check RNA quality, and a NanoDrop 2000 was used to measure RNA concentration. Reading from cysteine to phenylalanine, the CDR3 counts 12 amino acids. Only CDR3 DNA is held: 36 bases, read in frame from base 1. Deletion took 4 bases off V and 3 bases off J, with a span of 6 bases between the germline ends. Via the germline V gene, CDR1 is ENHRY and CDR2 SYGVKD.

Here the sequenced sample was peripheral blood mononuclear cells (PBMCs), taken when the disease was refractory, from a patient treated with antithyroid drugs. This receptor was taken from a female donor with Graves disease. The chain is encoded by TRBV10-3 joined to TRBJ1-1; a tentative D match to TRBD1 spans 5 bases. The sequence in DNA is TGTGCCATCAGTGCAGGGTACACTGAAGCTTTCTTT. This gives the protein CAISAGYTEAFF.